This TCR beta chain was sequenced for a study of T cells in tuberculosis. Turning to the study itself: A South African cohort included IGRA-negative adolescents, latently infected IGRA-positive adolescents and adults with active tuberculosis.

The ends lost 5 bases at V and 6 bases at J; junction bases unmatched: 8. Germline CDR1 and CDR2: MNHEY and SMNVEV (reference sequence). CDR3 length: 14 residues. Profiling relied on immunoSEQ multiplex PCR, and the TCRdb table lists in-frame clones only, not all of them. The table records tens of thousands of clones, roughly 89% of them present only once. The receptor was derived from a donor aged 10 to 29 with latent tuberculosis or without tuberculosis infection. The sample was PBMCs. The chain is built from TRBV27 and TRBJ1-2; 8 bases are a match to TRBD1. The CDR3 bases are TGTGCCAGCAGTCCTAGGACAGGGTTACATGGCTACACCTTC. This codes for CASSPRTGLHGYTF.